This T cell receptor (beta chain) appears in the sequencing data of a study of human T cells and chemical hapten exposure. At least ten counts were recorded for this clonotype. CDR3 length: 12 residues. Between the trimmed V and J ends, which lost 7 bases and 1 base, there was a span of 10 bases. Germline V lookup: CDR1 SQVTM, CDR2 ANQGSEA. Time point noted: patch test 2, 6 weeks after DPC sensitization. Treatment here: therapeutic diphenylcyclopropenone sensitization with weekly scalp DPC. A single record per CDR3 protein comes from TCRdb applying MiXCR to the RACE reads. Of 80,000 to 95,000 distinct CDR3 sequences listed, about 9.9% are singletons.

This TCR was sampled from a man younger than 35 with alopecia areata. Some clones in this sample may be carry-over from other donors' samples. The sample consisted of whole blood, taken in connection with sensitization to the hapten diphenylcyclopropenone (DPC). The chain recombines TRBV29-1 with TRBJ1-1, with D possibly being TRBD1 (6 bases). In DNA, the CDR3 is TGCAGCGCTTGGACAGAGAACACTGAAGCTTTCTTT. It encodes CSAWTENTEAFF. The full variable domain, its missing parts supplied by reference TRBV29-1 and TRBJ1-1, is SAVISQKPSRDICQRGTSLTIQCQVDSQVTMMFWYRQQPGQSLTLIATANQGSEATYESGFVIDKFPISRPNLTFSTLTVSNMSPEDSSIYLCSAWTENTEAFFGQGTRLTVV.